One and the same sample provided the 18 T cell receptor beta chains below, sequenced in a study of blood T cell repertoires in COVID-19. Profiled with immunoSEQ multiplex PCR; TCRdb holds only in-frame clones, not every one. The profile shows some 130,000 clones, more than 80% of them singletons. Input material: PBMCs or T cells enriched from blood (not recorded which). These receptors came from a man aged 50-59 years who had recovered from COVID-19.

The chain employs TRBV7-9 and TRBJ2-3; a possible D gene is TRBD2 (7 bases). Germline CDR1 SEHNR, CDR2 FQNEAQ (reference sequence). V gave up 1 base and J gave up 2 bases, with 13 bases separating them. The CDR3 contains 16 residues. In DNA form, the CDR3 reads TGTGCCAGCAGCTTAGAAAGGCGGGGGCACACAGATACGCAGTATTTT. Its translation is CASSLERRGHTDTQYF.

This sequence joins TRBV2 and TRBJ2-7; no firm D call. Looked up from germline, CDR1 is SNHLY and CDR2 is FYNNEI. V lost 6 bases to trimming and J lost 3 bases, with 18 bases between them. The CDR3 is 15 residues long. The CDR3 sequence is CASSPLGDRFYEQYV. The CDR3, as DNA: TGTGCCAGCAGCCCCCTCGGAGACCGGTTCTACGAGCAGTACGTC.

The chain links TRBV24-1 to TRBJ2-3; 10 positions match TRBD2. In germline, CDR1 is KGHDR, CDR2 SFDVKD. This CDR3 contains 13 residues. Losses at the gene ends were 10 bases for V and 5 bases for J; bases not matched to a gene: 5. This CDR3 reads CATSGRRGDTQYF. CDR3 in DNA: TGTGCCACTAGCGGGAGGAGGGGAGATACGCAGTATTTT.

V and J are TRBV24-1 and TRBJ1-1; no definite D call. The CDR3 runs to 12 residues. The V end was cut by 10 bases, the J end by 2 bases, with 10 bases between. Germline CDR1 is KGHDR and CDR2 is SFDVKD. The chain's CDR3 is CATSGENTEAFF. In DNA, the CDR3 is TGTGCCACTTCCGGGGAAAACACTGAAGCTTTCTTT.

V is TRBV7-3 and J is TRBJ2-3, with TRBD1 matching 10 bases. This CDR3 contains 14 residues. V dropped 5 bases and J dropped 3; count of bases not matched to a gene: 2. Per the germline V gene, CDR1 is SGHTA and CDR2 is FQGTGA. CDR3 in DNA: TGTGCCAGCAGCCGGACAGGGGGGACAGATACGCAGTATTTT. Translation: CASSRTGGTDTQYF.

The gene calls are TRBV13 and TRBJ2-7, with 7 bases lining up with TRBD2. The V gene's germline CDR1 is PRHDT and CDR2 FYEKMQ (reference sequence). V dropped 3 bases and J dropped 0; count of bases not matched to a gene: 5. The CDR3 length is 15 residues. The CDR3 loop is CASSLRGLSSYEQYF. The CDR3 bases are TGTGCCAGCAGCTTGCGGGGGTTGAGCTCCTACGAGCAGTACTTC.

The DNA for the CDR3 is TGTGCCAGCAGCCCCCGGGACACCGGGGAGCTGTTTTTT. Translated: CASSPRDTGELFF. V usage is TRBV3-1 (or the pseudogene TRBV3-2) and J usage is TRBJ2-2, with D hard to call. Germline V gives CDR1 LGHDT, CDR2 YNNKEL (reference sequence). Trimming shortened V by 4 bases and J by 3 bases, and 6 bases separated the two germline ends. The CDR3 totals 13 residues.

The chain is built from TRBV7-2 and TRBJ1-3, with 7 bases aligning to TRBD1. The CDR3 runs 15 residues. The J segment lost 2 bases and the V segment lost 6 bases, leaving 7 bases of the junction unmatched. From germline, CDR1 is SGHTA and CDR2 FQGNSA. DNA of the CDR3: TGTGCCAGCAGAGATGGACAGGCGGCTGGAAACACCATATATTTT. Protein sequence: CASRDGQAAGNTIYF.

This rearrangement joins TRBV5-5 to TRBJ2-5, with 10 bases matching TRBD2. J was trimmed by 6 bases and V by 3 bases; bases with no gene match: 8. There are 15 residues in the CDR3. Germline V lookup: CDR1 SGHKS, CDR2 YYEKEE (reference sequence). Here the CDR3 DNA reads TGTGCCAGCAGCTCAAGCGGGAGGGCTTTAAAGACCCAGTACTTC. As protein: CASSSSGRALKTQYF.

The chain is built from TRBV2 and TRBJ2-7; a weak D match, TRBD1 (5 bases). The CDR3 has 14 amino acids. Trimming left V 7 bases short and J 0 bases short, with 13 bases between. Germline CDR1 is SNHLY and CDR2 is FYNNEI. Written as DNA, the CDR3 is TGTGCCAGCAAATTTCAGGGTAGCTCCTACGAGCAGTACTTC. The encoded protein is CASKFQGSSYEQYF.

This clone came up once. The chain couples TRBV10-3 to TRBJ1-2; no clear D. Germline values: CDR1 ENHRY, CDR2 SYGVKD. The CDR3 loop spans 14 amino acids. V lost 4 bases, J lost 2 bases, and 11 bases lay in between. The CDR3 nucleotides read TGTGCCATCAGTGGAGTACAGAAAAACTATGGCTACACCTTC. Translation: CAISGVQKNYGYTF.

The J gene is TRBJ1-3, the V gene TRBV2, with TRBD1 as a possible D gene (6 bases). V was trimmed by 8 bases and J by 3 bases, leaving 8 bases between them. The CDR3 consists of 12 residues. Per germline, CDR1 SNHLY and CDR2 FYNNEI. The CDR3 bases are TGTGCCAGCGGACAGTTTGGAAACACCATATATTTT. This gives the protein CASGQFGNTIYF.

The CDR3: CASSSSGTSKSTQYF. DNA for the CDR3: TGTGCCAGCAGTTCCTCCGGGACTAGCAAAAGTACGCAGTATTTT. The rearrangement joins TRBV28 to TRBJ2-3; 9 bases are a match to TRBD2. The V and J ends lost 4 bases and 8 bases, in that order; junction bases with no gene match: 10. Germline CDR1 MDHEN, CDR2 SYDVKM. CDR3 length: 15 residues.

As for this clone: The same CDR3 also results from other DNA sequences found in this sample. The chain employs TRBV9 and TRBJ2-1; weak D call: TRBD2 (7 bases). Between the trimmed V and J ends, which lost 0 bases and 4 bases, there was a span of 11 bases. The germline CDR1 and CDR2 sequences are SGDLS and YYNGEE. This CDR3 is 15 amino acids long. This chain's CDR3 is CASSVVAGAYNEQFF. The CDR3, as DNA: TGTGCCAGCAGCGTAGTCGCGGGGGCATACAATGAGCAGTTCTTC.

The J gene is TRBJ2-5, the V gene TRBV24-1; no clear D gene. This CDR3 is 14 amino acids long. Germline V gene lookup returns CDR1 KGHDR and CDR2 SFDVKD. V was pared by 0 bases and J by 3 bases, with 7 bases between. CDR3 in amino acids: CATSDLTQKETQYF. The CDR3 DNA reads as TGTGCCACCAGTGATTTGACGCAGAAAGAGACCCAGTACTTC.

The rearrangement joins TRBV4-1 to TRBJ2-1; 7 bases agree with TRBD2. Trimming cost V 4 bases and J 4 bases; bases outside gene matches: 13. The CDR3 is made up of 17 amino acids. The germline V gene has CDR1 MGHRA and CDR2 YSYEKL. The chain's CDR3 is CASSRTVVAGEYNEQFF. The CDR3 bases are TGCGCCAGCAGCCGGACCGTTGTCGCGGGAGAGTACAATGAGCAGTTCTTC.

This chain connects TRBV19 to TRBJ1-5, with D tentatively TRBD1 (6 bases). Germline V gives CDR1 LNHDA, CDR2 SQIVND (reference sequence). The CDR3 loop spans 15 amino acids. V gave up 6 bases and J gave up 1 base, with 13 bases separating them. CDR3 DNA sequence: TGTGCCAGTAGCAAACAGGGATGGAGCAATCAGCCCCAGCATTTT. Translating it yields CASSKQGWSNQPQHF.

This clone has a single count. The CDR3 region has the DNA TGTGCCACCAGTGGAATGACAGGGATAGATACGCAGTATTTT. It specifies CATSGMTGIDTQYF. V is TRBV24-1 and J is TRBJ2-3; TRBD1 matches 7 bases. Germline CDR1 is KGHDR and CDR2 is SFDVKD. The CDR3 is 14 amino acids. J lost 5 bases, V lost 5 bases, and 6 bases had no gene match.